This T cell receptor (beta chain) was identified in a study of CD8 T cells in Susac syndrome. The trim removed 4 bases at V and 5 bases at J, leaving 6 bases unmatched. This CDR3 comprises 15 residues. The germline V gene has CDR1 SGHAT and CDR2 FQNNGV. Random hexamers were used to reverse transcribe the RNA input (about 0.45 to 1 ug). Across 54 Vbeta and 13 Jbeta, immunoSEQ multiplex PCR amplified TCR beta CDR3. TCRdb called the immunoSEQ multiplex PCR reads again in MiXCR, with one record for every CDR3 protein. Here the sample spans about 250,000 distinct CDR3 sequences, roughly 95% being singletons. TCR beta was sequenced from blood CD8+ and CD4+ T cells. Treatment-naive patients with stable or active relapsing-remitting disease served as multiple sclerosis controls. CD8+ and CD4+ T cells were negatively isolated; TEMRA cells were FACS-enriched.

The gene calls are TRBV11-2 and TRBJ2-5; TRBD2 matches at 11 bases. The sequence derives from a human donor with multiple sclerosis. The specimen sequenced was CD4+ T cells from PBMCs. CDR3 loop: CASSWVAGGRETQYF. CDR3 bases: TGTGCCAGCAGCTGGGTAGCGGGAGGGAGGGAGACCCAGTACTTC.